This is a list of T cell receptor beta chains from one sample in a study of T cell responses to AZD1222 COVID-19 vaccine. The repertoire was sequenced with immunoSEQ multiplex PCR; TCRdb's copy has only in-frame clones and lacks some. The sample contains 150,000 or so clones, around nine tenths of which appear only once. Specimen: peripheral blood, collected on day 0 of AZD1222 vaccination. These receptors were collected from an adult in good health. Both conserved end residues are part of each CDR3. A D gene is named only where the DNA matches it firmly. Clone size is stated in some rows and not others, as once, few, many or a class when expanded.

TRBJ2-7	-	-	TRBV11-2	CASRAAAYEQYF	TGTGCCAGCAGAGCGGCCGCCTACGAGCAGTACTTC
TRBJ1-1	TRBD1	-	TRBV5-4	CASSLDRGPEAFF	TGTGCCAGCAGCTTGGACAGGGGGCCGGAAGCTTTCTTT
TRBJ1-3	TRBD1	-	TRBV5-1	CASSLGQGRGNTIYF	TGCGCCAGCAGCTTGGGACAGGGACGTGGAAACACCATATATTTT
TRBJ2-5	-	medium-sized	TRBV5-6	CASSYAETQYF	TGTGCCAGCAGCTACGCGGAGACCCAGTACTTC
TRBJ1-1	TRBD1	-	TRBV11-2	CASSSGTATTEAFF	TGTGCCAGCAGCTCCGGGACAGCTACCACTGAAGCTTTCTTT
TRBJ1-2	TRBD1	-	TRBV27	CASSLAGGKSYTF	TGTGCCAGCAGTTTGGCAGGGGGAAAAAGCTACACCTTC
TRBJ2-7	TRBD1	-	TRBV6-5	CASRRDRGSYEQYF	TGTGCCAGCCGGCGGGACAGGGGAAGCTACGAGCAGTACTTC
TRBJ1-2	-	-	TRBV4-3	CASSQEVNSGNYGYTF	TGCGCCAGCAGCCAAGAAGTGAACAGCGGGAACTATGGCTACACCTTC
TRBJ1-6	-	-	TRBV18	CASSLLDNSPLHF	TGTGCCAGCTCCCTTCTAGATAATTCACCCCTCCACTTT
TRBJ1-4	TRBD1	-	TRBV4-3	CASSTGTGVNEKLFF	TGCGCCAGCAGCACCGGGACAGGAGTTAATGAAAAACTGTTTTTT
TRBJ2-1	-	-	TRBV6-2/TRBV6-3	CASSDRPAFRFF	TGTGCCAGCAGCGATCGTCCGGCCTTTCGGTTCTTC
TRBJ2-3	TRBD2	-	TRBV5-1	CASSSGLAGGPETDTQYF	TGCGCCAGCAGCTCGGGACTAGCGGGAGGGCCGGAAACAGATACGCAGTATTTT
TRBJ2-1	TRBD2	-	TRBV11-2	CASSPLAGSWGNEQFF	TGTGCCAGCAGTCCGTTAGCGGGGAGTTGGGGCAATGAGCAGTTCTTC
TRBJ1-6	TRBD1	once	TRBV3-1/TRBV3-2	CASSHRGQGASPLHF	TGTGCCAGCAGCCACAGGGGGCAGGGAGCGTCACCCCTCCACTTT
TRBJ1-1	-	-	TRBV5-6	CASSLLGGTEAFF	TGTGCCAGCAGCTTGTTAGGGGGCACTGAAGCTTTCTTT
TRBJ1-5	-	-	TRBV28	CASSRGVGGSQPQHF	TGTGCCAGCAGCAGGGGCGTGGGGGGAAGTCAGCCCCAGCATTTT
TRBJ1-3	-	-	TRBV5-1	CASSLEEGAGNTIYF	TGCGCCAGCAGCTTGGAAGAGGGCGCCGGAAACACCATATATTTT
TRBJ1-2	-	-	TRBV5-1	CASSLSPDNYGYTF	TGCGCCAGCAGCTTGAGCCCAGACAACTATGGCTACACCTTC
TRBJ1-2	-	-	TRBV7-2	CASSLAFPENYGYTF	TGTGCCAGCAGCTTAGCATTCCCGGAGAACTATGGCTACACCTTC
TRBJ2-5	TRBD2	-	TRBV5-6	CASSWGGENGQETQYF	TGTGCCAGCAGCTGGGGAGGGGAAAACGGCCAAGAGACCCAGTACTTC
TRBJ2-1	TRBD1	-	TRBV27	CASSLGGQGVHEQFF	TGTGCCAGCAGCCTGGGGGGACAGGGGGTCCATGAGCAGTTCTTC
TRBJ1-2	-	-	TRBV12-3/TRBV12-4	CASSPYTF	TGTGCCAGCAGTCCCTACACCTTC
TRBJ1-1	-	-	TRBV7-3	CASSLEAASEAFF	TGTGCCAGCAGCTTAGAGGCGGCCTCTGAAGCTTTCTTT
TRBJ1-5	TRBD1	-	TRBV28	CASSSLRDRVGQPQHF	TGTGCCAGCAGTAGCCTTCGGGACAGGGTAGGTCAGCCCCAGCATTTT
TRBJ2-3	TRBD2	-	TRBV11-3	CASSKRDYTDTQYF	TGTGCCAGCAGTAAACGGGACTACACAGATACGCAGTATTTT
TRBJ1-6	-	-	TRBV5-1	CASRRDGQNSPLHF	TGCGCCAGCAGGAGGGATGGCCAAAATTCACCCCTCCACTTT
TRBJ1-4	-	once	TRBV2	CASSEAIELFF	TGTGCCAGCAGTGAAGCGATAGAACTGTTTTTT
TRBJ1-2	TRBD1	-	TRBV19	CASRRDSLGVDGYTF	TGTGCCAGTCGCCGGGACAGCCTAGGGGTTGATGGCTACACCTTC
TRBJ2-1	-	-	TRBV19	CASSMIGYNEQFF	TGTGCCAGTAGTATGATAGGTTACAATGAGCAGTTCTTC
TRBJ2-1	TRBD1	-	TRBV7-9	CASSSTGGRLNEQFF	TGTGCCAGCAGCTCGACAGGGGGTAGGCTCAATGAGCAGTTCTTC
TRBJ1-1	TRBD1	few	TRBV5-4	CASSSDSTGANTEAFF	TGTGCCAGCAGCTCCGACTCTACAGGGGCGAACACTGAAGCTTTCTTT
TRBJ1-2	-	-	TRBV7-9	CASSSGDLDGYTF	TGTGCCAGCAGCTCGGGGGACCTGGACGGCTACACCTTC
TRBJ2-3	-	-	TRBV5-6	CASSLVRTLMVAPQYF	TGTGCCAGCAGCTTGGTAAGGACACTCATGGTTGCTCCGCAGTATTTT
TRBJ2-1	TRBD1	few	TRBV6-5	CASSYSRQGNNEQFF	TGTGCCAGCAGTTACTCGAGACAGGGGAACAATGAGCAGTTCTTC
TRBJ2-7	TRBD2	-	TRBV5-1	CASSFGLASRNYEQYF	TGCGCCAGCAGCTTCGGACTAGCGAGTAGGAACTACGAGCAGTACTTC
TRBJ1-1	-	once	TRBV7-9	CASSLITEAFF	TGTGCCAGCAGCTTAATCACTGAAGCTTTCTTT
TRBJ1-4	-	-	TRBV7-9	CASSPRRQAPNEKLFF	TGTGCCAGCAGCCCCAGGAGACAGGCTCCTAATGAAAAACTGTTTTTT
TRBJ1-1	-	-	TRBV30	CAWSVLGGGTEAFF	TGTGCCTGGAGTGTGTTAGGTGGGGGAACTGAAGCTTTCTTT
TRBJ2-7	-	few	TRBV5-1	CASSIFSGAYEQYF	TGCGCCAGCAGCATTTTTTCAGGAGCCTACGAGCAGTACTTC
TRBJ1-2	-	-	TRBV5-1	CASRRELTPYGYTF	TGCGCCAGCAGAAGAGAGCTAACACCATATGGCTACACCTTC
TRBJ1-3	TRBD1	once	TRBV6-6	CASSPITGATSGNTIYF	TGTGCCAGCAGTCCGATTACAGGGGCTACTTCTGGAAACACCATATATTTT
TRBJ2-7	-	once	TRBV6-5	CASRESMTASYEQYF	TGTGCCAGCAGAGAGAGCATGACAGCGAGCTACGAGCAGTACTTC
TRBJ2-2	TRBD1	-	TRBV5-1	CASSPRTGGHTGELFF	TGCGCCAGCAGCCCGAGGACAGGGGGTCACACCGGGGAGCTGTTTTTT
TRBJ2-1	-	-	TRBV4-3	CASSQERLNNEQFF	TGCGCCAGCAGCCAAGAGAGGCTTAACAATGAGCAGTTCTTC
TRBJ2-5	TRBD2	-	TRBV18	CASSPLAAQETQYF	TGTGCCAGCTCCCCACTAGCGGCCCAAGAGACCCAGTACTTC
TRBJ2-2	-	-	TRBV12-3/TRBV12-4	CASRGKNTGELFF	TGTGCCAGCAGGGGGAAGAACACCGGGGAGCTGTTTTTT
TRBJ1-1	-	-	TRBV7-2	CASSLDGGGAFF	TGTGCCAGCAGCTTAGATGGGGGTGGAGCTTTCTTT
TRBJ1-1	TRBD1	-	TRBV27	CASSFDRGNTEAFF	TGTGCCAGCAGTTTCGACAGGGGGAACACTGAAGCTTTCTTT
TRBJ2-6	-	-	TRBV19	CASSMPLTGANVLTF	TGTGCCAGTAGTATGCCGTTGACTGGGGCCAACGTCCTGACTTTC
TRBJ2-5	TRBD1	-	TRBV13	CASSLGGQGQETQYF	TGTGCCAGCAGCTTAGGGGGACAGGGTCAAGAGACCCAGTACTTC
TRBJ1-3	-	-	TRBV28	CASSSTQFESSGNTIYF	TGTGCCAGCAGTTCTACTCAATTTGAGAGCTCTGGAAACACCATATATTTT
TRBJ2-3	TRBD2	-	TRBV7-9	CASNPRTGLAGLGTDTQYF	TGTGCCAGCAACCCGCGGACGGGACTAGCGGGATTAGGTACAGATACGCAGTATTTT
TRBJ2-1	TRBD2	-	TRBV5-4	CASSLAWRGGLNEQFF	TGTGCCAGCAGCTTGGCCTGGCGGGGGGGCTTGAATGAGCAGTTCTTC